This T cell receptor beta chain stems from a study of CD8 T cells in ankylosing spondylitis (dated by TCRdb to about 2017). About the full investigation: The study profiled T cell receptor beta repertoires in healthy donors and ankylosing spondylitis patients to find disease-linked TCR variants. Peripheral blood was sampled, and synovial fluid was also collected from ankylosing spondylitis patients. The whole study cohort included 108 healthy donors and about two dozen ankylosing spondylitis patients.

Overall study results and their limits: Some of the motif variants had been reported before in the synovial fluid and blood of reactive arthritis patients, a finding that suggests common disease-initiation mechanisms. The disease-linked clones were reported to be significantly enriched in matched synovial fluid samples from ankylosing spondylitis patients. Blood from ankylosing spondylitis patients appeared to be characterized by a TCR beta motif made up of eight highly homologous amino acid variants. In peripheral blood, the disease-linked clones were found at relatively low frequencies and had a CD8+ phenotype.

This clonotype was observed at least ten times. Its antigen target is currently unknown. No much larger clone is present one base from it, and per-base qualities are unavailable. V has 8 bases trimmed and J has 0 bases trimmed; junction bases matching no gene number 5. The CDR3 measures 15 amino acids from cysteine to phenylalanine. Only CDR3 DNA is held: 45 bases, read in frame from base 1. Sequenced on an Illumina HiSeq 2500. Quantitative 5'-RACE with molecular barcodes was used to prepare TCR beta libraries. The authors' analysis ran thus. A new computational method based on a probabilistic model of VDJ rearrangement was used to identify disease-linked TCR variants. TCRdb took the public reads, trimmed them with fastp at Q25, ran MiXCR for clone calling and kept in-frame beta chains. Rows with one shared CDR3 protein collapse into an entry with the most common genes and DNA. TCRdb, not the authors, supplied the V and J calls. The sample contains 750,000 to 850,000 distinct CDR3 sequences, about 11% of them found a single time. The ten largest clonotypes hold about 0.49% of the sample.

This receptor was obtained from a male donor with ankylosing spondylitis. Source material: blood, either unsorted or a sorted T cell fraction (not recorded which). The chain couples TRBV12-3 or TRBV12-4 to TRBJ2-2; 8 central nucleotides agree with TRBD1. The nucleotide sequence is TGTGCCAGCCTGAGGACAGGGTCGAACACCGGGGAGCTGTTTTTT. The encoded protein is CASLRTGSNTGELFF.